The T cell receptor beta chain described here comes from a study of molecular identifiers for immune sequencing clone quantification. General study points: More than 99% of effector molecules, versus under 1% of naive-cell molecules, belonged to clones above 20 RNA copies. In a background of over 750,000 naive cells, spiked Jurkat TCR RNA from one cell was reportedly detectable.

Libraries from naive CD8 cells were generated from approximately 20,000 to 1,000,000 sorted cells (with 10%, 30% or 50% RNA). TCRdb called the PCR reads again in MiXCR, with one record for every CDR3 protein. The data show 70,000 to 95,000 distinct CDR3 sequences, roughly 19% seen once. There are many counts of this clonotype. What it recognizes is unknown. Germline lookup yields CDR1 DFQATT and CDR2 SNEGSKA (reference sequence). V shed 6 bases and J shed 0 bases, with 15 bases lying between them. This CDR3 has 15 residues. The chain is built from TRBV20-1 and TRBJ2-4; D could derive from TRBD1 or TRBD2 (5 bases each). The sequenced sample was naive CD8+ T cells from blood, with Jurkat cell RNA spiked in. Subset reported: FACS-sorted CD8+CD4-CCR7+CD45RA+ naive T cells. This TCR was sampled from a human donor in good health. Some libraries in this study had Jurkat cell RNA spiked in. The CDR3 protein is CSARDGALAKNIQYF. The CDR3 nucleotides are TGCAGTGCAAGGGACGGGGCGCTAGCCAAAAACATTCAGTACTTC.